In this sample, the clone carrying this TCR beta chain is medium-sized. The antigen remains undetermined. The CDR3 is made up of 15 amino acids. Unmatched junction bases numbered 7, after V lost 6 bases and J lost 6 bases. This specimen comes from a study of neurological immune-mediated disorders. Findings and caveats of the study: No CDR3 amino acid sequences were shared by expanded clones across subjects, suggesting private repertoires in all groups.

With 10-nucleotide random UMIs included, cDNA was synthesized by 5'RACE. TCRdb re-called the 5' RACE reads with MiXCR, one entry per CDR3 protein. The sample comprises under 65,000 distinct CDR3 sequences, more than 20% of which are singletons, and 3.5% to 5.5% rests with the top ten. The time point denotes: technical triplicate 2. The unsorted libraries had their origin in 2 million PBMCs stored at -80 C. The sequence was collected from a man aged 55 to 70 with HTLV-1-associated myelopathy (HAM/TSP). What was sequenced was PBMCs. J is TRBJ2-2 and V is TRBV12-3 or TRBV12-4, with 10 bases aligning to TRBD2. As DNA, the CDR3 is TGTGCCAGCAGACCTAGCGGGAGCACAGCCGGGGAGCTGTTTTTT. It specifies CASRPSGSTAGELFF.